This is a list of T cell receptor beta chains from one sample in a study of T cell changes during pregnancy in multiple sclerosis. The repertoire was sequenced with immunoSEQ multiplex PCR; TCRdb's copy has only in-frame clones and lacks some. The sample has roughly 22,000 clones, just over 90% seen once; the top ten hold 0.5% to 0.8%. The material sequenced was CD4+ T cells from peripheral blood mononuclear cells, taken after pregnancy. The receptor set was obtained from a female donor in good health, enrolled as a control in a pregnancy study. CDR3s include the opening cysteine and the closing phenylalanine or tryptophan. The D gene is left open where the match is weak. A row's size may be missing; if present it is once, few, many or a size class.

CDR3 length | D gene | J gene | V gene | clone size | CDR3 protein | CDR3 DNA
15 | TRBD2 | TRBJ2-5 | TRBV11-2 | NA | CASSLVAGGGETQYF | TGTGCCAGCAGCTTAGTAGCGGGGGGAGGCGAGACCCAGTACTTC
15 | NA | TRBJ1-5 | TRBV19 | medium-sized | CASKVPGAAPQPQHF | TGTGCCAGTAAAGTCCCAGGGGCGGCTCCCCAGCCCCAGCATTTT
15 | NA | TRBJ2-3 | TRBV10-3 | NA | CAIRPTGTTTDTQYF | TGTGCCATCCGGCCAACAGGGACCACCACAGATACGCAGTATTTT
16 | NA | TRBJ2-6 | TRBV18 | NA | CASSPQGRTGANVLTF | TGTGCCAGCTCACCACAAGGGAGAACTGGGGCCAACGTCCTGACTTTC
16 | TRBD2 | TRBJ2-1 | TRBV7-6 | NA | CASSLQAGSSYNEQFF | TGTGCCAGCAGCTTACAAGCGGGGAGCTCCTACAATGAGCAGTTCTTC
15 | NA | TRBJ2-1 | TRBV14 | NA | CASSRDTSSYNEQFF | TGTGCCAGCAGTCGGGACACCAGCTCCTACAATGAGCAGTTCTTC
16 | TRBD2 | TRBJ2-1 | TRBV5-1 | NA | CASSLGSTSVGNEQFF | TGCGCCAGCAGCTTGGGGTCGACTAGCGTGGGCAATGAGCAGTTCTTC
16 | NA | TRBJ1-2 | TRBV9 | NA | CASSSLGGGADYGYTF | TGTGCCAGCAGCTCCCTCGGGGGGGGCGCTGACTATGGCTACACCTTC
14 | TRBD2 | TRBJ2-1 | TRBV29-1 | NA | CSAGTSGAYNEQFF | TGCAGCGCAGGGACTAGCGGGGCCTACAATGAGCAGTTCTTC
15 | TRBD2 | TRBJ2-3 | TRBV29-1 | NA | CSVAGAGGSTDTQYF | TGCAGCGTTGCGGGGGCGGGAGGATCCACAGATACGCAGTATTTT
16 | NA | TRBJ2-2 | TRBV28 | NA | CASSLFRTANTGELFF | TGTGCCAGCAGTTTATTTCGGACAGCGAACACCGGGGAGCTGTTTTTT
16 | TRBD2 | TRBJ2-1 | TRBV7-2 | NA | CASSYRLAGAADEQFF | TGTGCCAGCAGCTACCGACTAGCGGGAGCCGCGGATGAGCAGTTCTTC
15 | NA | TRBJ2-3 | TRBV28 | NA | CASSLVGSSTDTQYF | TGTGCCAGCAGTTTAGTCGGGTCTAGCACAGATACGCAGTATTTT
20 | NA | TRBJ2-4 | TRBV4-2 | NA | CASSQDRLLVSSVAKNIQYF | TGTGCCAGCAGCCAAGATAGACTACTCGTATCGAGCGTAGCCAAAAACATTCAGTACTTC
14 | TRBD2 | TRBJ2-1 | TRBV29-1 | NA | CSVQTSGIGNEQFF | TGCAGCGTCCAGACTAGCGGGATAGGAAATGAGCAGTTCTTC
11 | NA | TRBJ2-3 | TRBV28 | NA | CASRLSDTQYF | TGTGCCAGCAGACTCTCAGATACGCAGTATTTT
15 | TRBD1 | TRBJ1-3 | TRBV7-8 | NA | CASSPDRGHGNTIYF | TGTGCCAGCAGCCCGGACAGGGGACATGGAAACACCATATATTTT
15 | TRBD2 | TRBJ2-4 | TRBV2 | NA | CASSGLAGLGNIQYF | TGTGCCAGCTCGGGACTAGCGGGCCTGGGAAACATTCAGTACTTC
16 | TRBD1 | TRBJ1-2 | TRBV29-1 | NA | CSVKDRGRSLNYGYTF | TGCAGCGTTAAGGACAGGGGGCGATCCCTTAACTATGGCTACACCTTC
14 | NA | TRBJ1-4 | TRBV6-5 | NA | CASSYSPGNEKLFF | TGTGCCAGCAGTTACTCCCCCGGTAATGAAAAACTGTTTTTT
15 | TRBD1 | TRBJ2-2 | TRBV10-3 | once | CAISPGQGNTGELFF | TGTGCCATCAGTCCCGGACAGGGGAACACCGGGGAGCTGTTTTTT
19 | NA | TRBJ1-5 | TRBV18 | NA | CASSRSGGGDTHARQPQHF | TGTGCCAGCTCAAGGTCGGGAGGGGGGGACACCCACGCCCGGCAGCCCCAGCATTTT
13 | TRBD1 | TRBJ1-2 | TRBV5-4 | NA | CASRGQGARGYTF | TGTGCCAGCAGGGGACAGGGGGCCCGTGGCTACACCTTC
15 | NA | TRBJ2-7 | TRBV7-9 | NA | CASSLTERKSYEQYF | TGTGCCAGCAGCTTAACAGAGAGAAAAAGCTACGAGCAGTACTTC
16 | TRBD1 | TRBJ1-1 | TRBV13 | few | CASSQNPGQGVTEAFF | TGTGCCAGCAGCCAAAATCCGGGACAGGGGGTTACTGAAGCTTTCTTT
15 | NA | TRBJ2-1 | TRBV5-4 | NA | CASSLDPLAFNEQFF | TGTGCCAGCAGCTTGGATCCCCTAGCATTCAATGAGCAGTTCTTC
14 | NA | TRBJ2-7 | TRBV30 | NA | CAWSSTSLLYEQYF | TGTGCCTGGAGTTCGACTAGTCTGCTCTACGAGCAGTACTTC
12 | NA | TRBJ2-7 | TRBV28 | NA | CASSSGSYEQYF | TGTGCCAGCAGTTCAGGGTCCTACGAGCAGTACTTC
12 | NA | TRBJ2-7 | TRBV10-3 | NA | CAISADLRVQYF | TGTGCCATCAGTGCGGACTTAAGAGTGCAGTACTTC
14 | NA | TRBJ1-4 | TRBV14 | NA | CASSQGVDRRKLFF | TGTGCCAGCAGCCAAGGGGTGGACAGAAGAAAACTGTTTTTT
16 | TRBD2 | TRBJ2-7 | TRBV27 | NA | CASSSQSGRWIYEQYF | TGTGCCAGCAGCTCCCAGAGCGGGAGATGGATCTACGAGCAGTACTTC
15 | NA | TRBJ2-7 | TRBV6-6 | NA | CASRGRGFTGYEQYF | TGTGCCAGCAGGGGAAGGGGGTTTACTGGCTACGAGCAGTACTTC
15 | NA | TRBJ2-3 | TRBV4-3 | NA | CASSPGASSTDTQYF | TGCGCCAGCAGCCCTGGGGCGTCTAGCACAGATACGCAGTATTTT
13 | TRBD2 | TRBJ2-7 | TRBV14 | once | CASSQGLQYEQYF | TGTGCCAGCAGCCAGGGACTACAATACGAGCAGTACTTC
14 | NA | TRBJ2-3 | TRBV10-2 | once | CASSESPNTDTQYF | TGCGCCAGCAGTGAGAGTCCTAACACAGATACGCAGTATTTT
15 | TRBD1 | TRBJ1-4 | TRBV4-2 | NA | CASSLSTGGNEKLFF | TGTGCCAGCAGCCTATCGACAGGGGGTAATGAAAAACTGTTTTTT
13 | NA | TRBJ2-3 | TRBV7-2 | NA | CASSQGFRDTQYF | TGTGCCAGCAGTCAGGGGTTCAGAGATACGCAGTATTTT
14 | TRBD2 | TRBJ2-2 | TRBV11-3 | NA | CASSPSGGAGELFF | TGTGCCAGCAGCCCTAGCGGGGGGGCCGGGGAGCTGTTTTTT